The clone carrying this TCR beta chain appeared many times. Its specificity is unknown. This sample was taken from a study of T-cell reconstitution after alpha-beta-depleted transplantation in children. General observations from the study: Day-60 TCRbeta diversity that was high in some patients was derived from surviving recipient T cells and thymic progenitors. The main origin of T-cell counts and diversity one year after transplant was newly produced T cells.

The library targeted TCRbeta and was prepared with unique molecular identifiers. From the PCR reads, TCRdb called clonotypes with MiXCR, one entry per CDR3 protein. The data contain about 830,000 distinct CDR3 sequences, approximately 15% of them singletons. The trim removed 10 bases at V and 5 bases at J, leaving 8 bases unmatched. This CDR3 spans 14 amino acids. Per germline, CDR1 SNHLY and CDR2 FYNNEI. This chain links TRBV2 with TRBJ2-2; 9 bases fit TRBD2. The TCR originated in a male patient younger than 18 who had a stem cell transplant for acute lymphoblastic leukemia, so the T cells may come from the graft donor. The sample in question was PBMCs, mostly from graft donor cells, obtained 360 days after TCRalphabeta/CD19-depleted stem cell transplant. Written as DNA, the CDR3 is TGTGCCATCCGAGCGGGAGGCAGAACCGGGGAGCTGTTTTTT. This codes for CAIRAGGRTGELFF.